This TCR beta chain is from a study of radiation and T cells in renal cell carcinoma. Only in-frame clones appear in the TCRdb table, and some are missing; sequencing was by immunoSEQ multiplex PCR. The table shows roughly 100,000 clones, with around nine tenths occurring only once. Study-level findings and limits: Top tumor clonotypes rose in blood 2 weeks post-radiation, then contracted.

Remarks on this clone: The antigen remains undetermined.

The germline V gene encodes CDR1 ENHRY and CDR2 SYGVKD. The CDR3 sequence is 13 residues long. Trimming took 6 bases from V and 0 from J; bases not matched to a gene: 1. Noted time point: baseline pretreatment blood. Treatment of the sample: 15 Gy SBRT to primary tumor, nephrectomy 4 weeks later. This renal cell carcinoma was of the clear cell type. This rearrangement joins TRBV10-3 to TRBJ2-5; 7 positions agree with TRBD2. The clonotype originates from a man aged 50-59 years with renal cell carcinoma. Specimen: blood, collected from a patient whose treatment included radiotherapy and nephrectomy. The CDR3 loop is CAIRGGYQETQYF. The CDR3 bases are TGTGCCATCAGGGGGGGGTACCAAGAGACCCAGTACTTC.